The sequence of this TCR beta chain was determined in a study of cytomegalovirus exposure and HLA in healthy donors. The ends were cut back, 5 bases at V and 4 bases at J, with 18 bases in the middle. The CDR3 length is 16 residues. Per germline, CDR1 ENHRY and CDR2 SYGVKD. The primer mix had 60 Vbeta and 13 Jbeta primers. Profiling relied on immunoSEQ multiplex PCR, and the TCRdb table lists in-frame clones only, not all of them. The sample holds approximately 130,000 clones; 81% are singletons and the top ten take less than 0.75%. This sequence was found in a man in his late teens or twenties in good health and CMV-seronegative. Material: PBMCs. The chain has TRBV10-3 and TRBJ2-1; a possible D gene is TRBD2 (6 bases). The CDR3 DNA is TGTGCCATCAGTTCGAGGAGCGGGCAAGATTACAATGAGCAGTTCTTC. It yields the protein CAISSRSGQDYNEQFF.